This TCR beta chain was identified during a study of blood T cell repertoires in COVID-19. Whole-study context: Collection of acute and convalescent COVID-19 samples took place in the United States, Italy and Spain.

This CDR3 is 14 amino acids long. Trimming removed 4 bases at V and 1 base at J, with 11 bases between. From germline, CDR1 is MNHEY and CDR2 SVGEGT. The method was immunoSEQ multiplex PCR; TCRdb's version includes in-frame clones alone and lacks a portion of them. In the table there are 25,000 to 30,000 clones, around 85% of which are singletons. V and J are TRBV6-2 or TRBV6-3 and TRBJ2-7; D uncertain. The receptor's source is a man aged 45 to 65 with active or convalescent COVID-19. The sequenced sample consisted of peripheral blood. The CDR3 bases are TGTGCCAGCAGTTGGCACAAGACATCCTACGAGCAGTACTTC. Amino acid sequence: CASSWHKTSYEQYF.